This T cell receptor (beta chain) came from a study of blood T cell repertoires in COVID-19. On the study more broadly: Whether acute or convalescent, the COVID-19 samples came from the United States, Italy and Spain.

Assay used: immunoSEQ multiplex PCR; TCRdb lists only in-frame clones, some missing. The data contain fewer than 250,000 clones, around 84% of them singletons. The germline V and J ends were trimmed by 2 bases and 4 bases, with 5 bases remaining between them. The CDR3 length is 12 residues. Germline V gene lookup returns CDR1 SGHTA and CDR2 FQGNSA. The clonotype originates from a human donor in a cohort sampled during active COVID-19. The genes are TRBV7-2 and TRBJ1-1; D is unresolved. The source material was peripheral blood. CDR3 DNA: TGTGCCAGCAGCTTATCCGGCACTGAAGCTTTCTTT. Protein: CASSLSGTEAFF.